These 21 T cell receptor beta chains came from one sample sequenced in a study of shared clonotypes between healthy human individuals. Clones were sequenced by immunoSEQ multiplex PCR, and TCRdb holds only the in-frame ones, with some missing. The sample consists of more than 2 million clones, 95% of them appearing once. Material for sequencing was naive CD4+ T cells sorted from blood. Subset here: CD45RA+ positively selected. These receptors were obtained from a man aged 18 to 35 in good health.

This chain links TRBV5-1 with TRBJ2-3; no clear D gene. CDR1 is SGHRS, CDR2 YFSETQ, per germline. The CDR3 is made up of 15 amino acids. With 4 bases removed from V and 0 bases from J, the gap between germline ends came to 12 bases. The CDR3 DNA reads as TGCGCCAGCAGCCCCATCGCGGCTAGCACAGATACGCAGTATTTT. It specifies CASSPIAASTDTQYF.

The CDR3 DNA is TGTGCCAGCAGCTTAGTCCACAGAGGGGCGGGCGAAAAACTGTTTTTT. Protein product: CASSLVHRGAGEKLFF. The chain is built from TRBV11-2 and TRBJ1-4; perhaps TRBD1 as D (5 bases). The germline V and J ends were trimmed by 1 base and 8 bases, with 17 bases remaining between them. Germline V CDR1 and CDR2: SGHAT, FQNNGV. The CDR3 totals 16 residues.

The chain employs TRBV18 and TRBJ2-3, with D perhaps given as TRBD1 or TRBD2 (5 bases each). V lost 3 bases to trimming and J lost 5 bases, with 9 bases between them. The CDR3 covers 13 residues. The germline V gene encodes CDR1 KGHSH and CDR2 LQKENI. The CDR3 DNA reads TGTGCCAGCTCACCCCGGGGCTTAGATACGCAGTATTTT. This sequence encodes CASSPRGLDTQYF.

To note about this clone: This sample also contains other DNA sequences that code for the same CDR3. This rearrangement joins TRBV15 to TRBJ1-1, with no clear D. Germline-derived CDR1 and CDR2 are LNHNV and YYDKDF (reference sequence). The CDR3 is 13 residues long. V shed 0 bases and J shed 0 bases, with 2 bases lying between them. The CDR3 loop is CATSRDMNTEAFF. CDR3 coding DNA: TGTGCCACCAGCAGAGACATGAACACTGAAGCTTTCTTT.

The CDR3 loop reads CASRRENTGELFF. The CDR3 nucleotides are TGCGCCAGCAGGAGAGAGAACACCGGGGAGCTGTTTTTT. The chain uses TRBV10-1 and TRBJ2-2; D remains unclear. CDR1 and CDR2 (germline): WNHNN, SYGVQD (reference sequence). Between the trimmed V and J ends, which lost 6 bases and 1 base, there was a span of 6 bases. The CDR3 sequence is 13 residues long.

CDR3 region: CASSREQGTNSPLHF. CDR3 DNA sequence: TGTGCCAGCAGTAGAGAACAGGGGACCAATTCACCCCTCCACTTT. The chain is built from TRBV25-1 and TRBJ1-6; 7 positions match TRBD1. Unmatched junction bases numbered 8, after V lost 5 bases and J lost 7 bases. The germline V gene has CDR1 MGHDK and CDR2 SYGVNS. CDR3 size: 15 residues.

V usage is TRBV18 and J usage is TRBJ2-7; TRBD2 matches 9 bases. The germline V gene encodes CDR1 KGHSH and CDR2 LQKENI. The CDR3 spans 16 residues. V dropped 2 bases and J dropped 1; count of bases not matched to a gene: 6. This CDR3 reads CASSPSPSGRSYEQYF. The CDR3 DNA sequence: TGTGCCAGCTCACCAAGTCCCAGCGGGAGGTCCTACGAGCAGTACTTC.

The V gene is TRBV4-1, the J gene TRBJ2-1; D unresolved. Deletions cut 4 bases from V and 10 bases from J, with 14 bases between. Germline values: CDR1 MGHRA, CDR2 YSYEKL. The CDR3 has 13 amino acids. This CDR3 reads CASSPAPSDEQFF. In DNA form, the CDR3 reads TGCGCCAGCAGCCCCGCTCCGTCAGACGAGCAGTTCTTC.

The chain carries TRBV2 and TRBJ1-5, with D hard to call. From germline, CDR1 is SNHLY and CDR2 FYNNEI. Trimming pared 7 bases from V and 6 bases from J, leaving 13 bases between. CDR3 length: 13 residues. CDR3 bases: TGTGCCAGCAACGGGGAGCTTGGTCAGCCCCAGCATTTT. Protein sequence: CASNGELGQPQHF.

The V and J genes are TRBV19 and TRBJ1-5; 9 bases are a match to TRBD1. Germline V gene data show CDR1 as LNHDA and CDR2 as SQIVND (reference sequence). This CDR3 contains 15 residues. The V and J ends lost 6 bases and 4 bases, in that order; junction bases with no gene match: 7. The CDR3 nucleotides are TGTGCCAGTAGGAGGGACAGGGTCGAAAATCAGCCCCAGCATTTT. This gives the protein CASRRDRVENQPQHF.

The chain recombines TRBV18 with TRBJ1-6; the match to TRBD1 covers 7 bases. The CDR3 is 17 amino acids. The germline gives CDR1 KGHSH, CDR2 LQKENI. The V and J ends lost 0 bases and 7 bases, in that order; junction bases with no gene match: 9. The CDR3 coding sequence is TGTGCCAGCTCACCACCGGGACAGAAAGTGGAGAATTCACCCCTCCACTTT. It is translated as CASSPPGQKVENSPLHF.

This chain links TRBV29-1 with TRBJ2-7; D ambiguous. V was cut by 4 bases and J by 0 bases, with 7 bases left in between. This CDR3 region has 12 residues. Germline V CDR1 and CDR2: SQVTM, ANQGSEA. Here the CDR3 reads CSVATNSYEQYF. The DNA of the CDR3 is TGCAGCGTTGCCACCAACTCCTACGAGCAGTACTTC.

The rearrangement uses TRBV10-2 and TRBJ2-3, with 7 bases matching TRBD2. In germline, CDR1 is WSHSY, CDR2 SAAADI. V lost 8 bases, J lost 0 bases, and 8 bases stayed unmatched. The CDR3 consists of 15 residues. CDR3 nucleotides: TGCGCCAGCCGGGGACGGGGGGTTAGCACAGATACGCAGTATTTT. This translates into CASRGRGVSTDTQYF.

Remarks on this clone: Other DNA sequences within the sample encode an identical CDR3. This chain joins TRBV28 and TRBJ1-1; TRBD1 might be the D (5 bases). V was clipped by 8 bases and J by 0 bases, with 13 bases between them. The CDR3 has 14 residues. Germline-derived CDR1 and CDR2 are MDHEN and SYDVKM. This CDR3 is CASSSGQLNTEAFF. CDR3 bases: TGTGCCAGCTCCTCGGGGCAGCTGAACACTGAAGCTTTCTTT.

Regarding this clone: The junction and the germline gene differ at one end; a read error may be behind it. The gene calls are TRBV6-8 and TRBJ1-2, with TRBD1 as a possible D gene (6 bases). Germline CDR1 MNHGY, CDR2 SAAAGT. The CDR3 extends over 15 amino acids. The CDR3 DNA reads TGTGCCAGCACCAAGAGGGGGATGGCAGGCGCCGGCCGGCGCTTC. It encodes CASTKRGMAGAGRRF.

This rearrangement joins TRBV7-2 to TRBJ1-3; D gene ambiguous. The CDR3 loop spans 13 amino acids. The V and J ends lost 5 bases and 3 bases respectively, with 8 bases between them. Looked up from germline, CDR1 is SGHTA and CDR2 is FQGNSA. CDR3 sequence reads: CASSPSIGNTIYF. As DNA, the CDR3 is TGTGCCAGCAGCCCGTCAATTGGAAACACCATATATTTT.

About this clone itself: At the DNA level, this CDR3 is encoded by other sequences in the same sample as well. The CDR3 nucleotides are TGTGCCAGCAGCTTCGGACTAGCGGCTAGCACAGATACGCAGTATTTT. As protein: CASSFGLAASTDTQYF. This chain links TRBV7-9 with TRBJ2-3, with 10 bases aligning to TRBD2. The CDR3 totals 16 residues. The J segment lost 0 bases and the V segment lost 3 bases, leaving 3 bases of the junction unmatched. Germline CDR1 SEHNR, CDR2 FQNEAQ (reference sequence).

V gene TRBV7-2 combines with J gene TRBJ2-5, with D perhaps matching TRBD1 (6 bases). V gave up 2 bases and J gave up 2 bases, with 12 bases separating them. The CDR3 covers 15 residues. CDR1 and CDR2 from the germline V gene are SGHTA and FQGNSA. CDR3 nucleotide sequence: TGTGCCAGCAGCTTACTTGGGACATTACAAGAGACCCAGTACTTC. It translates to CASSLLGTLQETQYF. Full variable domain (remainder filled in from reference TRBV7-2 and TRBJ2-5): GAGVSQSPSNKVTEKGKDVELRCDPISGHTALYWYRQSLGQGLEFLIYFQGNSAPDKSGLPSDRFSAERTGGSVSTLTIQRTQQEDSAVYLCASSLLGTLQETQYFGPGTRLLVL.

Written as DNA, the CDR3 is TGTGCCAGCAGTCGACAGGGGGGATCGGATGGCTACACCTTC. Protein: CASSRQGGSDGYTF. The rearrangement uses TRBV27 and TRBJ1-2, with 9 positions matching TRBD1. V dropped 5 bases and J dropped 6; count of bases not matched to a gene: 7. Per the germline V gene, CDR1 is MNHEY and CDR2 is SMNVEV (reference sequence). The CDR3 has 14 residues.

This chain links TRBV5-6 with TRBJ2-3; TRBD2 matches at 8 bases. Trimming at V came to 7 bases and at J to 2 bases, leaving 12 bases not matched to a gene. The germline gives CDR1 SGHDT, CDR2 YYEEEE. The CDR3 consists of 16 residues. CDR3 region: CASELAGHDLTDTQYF. The CDR3 DNA reads TGTGCCAGCGAATTAGCGGGACACGATCTCACAGATACGCAGTATTTT.

This clone was seen once. The J gene is TRBJ2-2, the V gene TRBV25-1, with D possibly matching TRBD2 (5 bases). The V gene's germline CDR1 is MGHDK and CDR2 SYGVNS. CDR3 length: 16 amino acids. V lost 2 bases to trimming and J lost 4 bases, with 14 bases between them. CDR3 coding DNA: TGTGCCAGCAGTGAAATGCTGAGAGGGTCCACCGGGGAGCTGTTTTTT. This gives the protein CASSEMLRGSTGELFF.